This entry features one TCR beta chain sequence. These data are taken from a study of blood T cell repertoires in COVID-19. About the research overall: Material from acute and convalescent COVID-19 was sourced from the United States, Italy and Spain.

Only in-frame clones appear in the TCRdb table, and some are missing; sequencing was by immunoSEQ multiplex PCR. The data contain about 220,000 clones, 87% of them singletons. The sequence came from a woman under 40 with acute COVID-19. The sample comprised PBMCs or T cells enriched from blood (not recorded which).

CDR3 in amino acids: CASSLSDTEAFF. The CDR3 region has the DNA TGTGCCAGCAGCTTGTCGGACACTGAAGCTTTCTTT. V gene TRBV5-4 combines with J gene TRBJ1-1; D remains ambiguous. Germline CDR1 reads SGHNT; CDR2 reads YYREEE (reference sequence). Trimming cost V 1 base and J 3 bases, with 4 bases left between them. This CDR3 has 12 residues.